This TCR beta chain was captured in a study of T cell responses to AZD1222 COVID-19 vaccine. Study-wide background: Second doses were pooled across both intervals (about 4 or about 12 weeks). Study-wide findings and caveats: White British people made up most donors, females outnumbered males, and clonal diversity was possibly underestimated. Along spike, vaccine-associated CD4 TCRs were found throughout, with dominance at 160-218 and 743-854.

On this clone: Its antigen is as yet unknown.

From germline, CDR1 is MNHEY and CDR2 SVGAGI. The CDR3 runs 14 residues. V was pared by 5 bases and J by 4 bases, with 14 bases between. Measured with immunoSEQ multiplex PCR; TCRdb has only the in-frame clones, and not every one. Here the sample spans some 160,000 clones, around 90% being singletons. This sample comprised peripheral blood, obtained on day 0 of AZD1222 vaccination. This clonotype was sampled from an adult in good health. The V call is TRBV6-5, the J call TRBJ2-5, with D possibly being TRBD1 (6 bases). For the CDR3, the DNA is TGTGCCAGCAGTCCTCAGGGGTTAGGAGAGACCCAGTACTTC. As protein: CASSPQGLGETQYF.